Each of the 21 T cell receptor beta chains below was sequenced from the same sample in a study of T cell responses to AZD1222 COVID-19 vaccine. Produced via immunoSEQ multiplex PCR; TCRdb's table is partial and in-frame only. The repertoire holds some 200,000 clones, approximately 90% seen once, with roughly 6% in the top ten. Specimen: peripheral blood, collected on day 0 of AZD1222 vaccination. These receptors originate from an adult in good health.

V is TRBV28 and J is TRBJ2-1; D gene ambiguous. CDR1 is MDHEN, CDR2 SYDVKM, per germline. V was pared by 6 bases and J by 2 bases, with 8 bases between. The CDR3 contains 13 residues. This CDR3 is CASSPGPYNEQFF. CDR3 coding DNA: TGTGCCAGCAGCCCCGGGCCCTACAATGAGCAGTTCTTC.

The V and J genes are TRBV4-2 and TRBJ2-4; 13 bases fit TRBD2. CDR1 LGHNA and CDR2 YNFKEQ come from the germline V gene. Trimming removed 0 bases from V and 5 bases from J; junction bases left unmatched: 10. CDR3 size: 19 residues. The CDR3 DNA reads as TGTGCCAGCAGCCAAGATTTCATGACTAGCGGGGGGACCGAAAACATTCAGTACTTC. It translates to CASSQDFMTSGGTENIQYF.

This chain joins TRBV6-1 and TRBJ1-6; 9 nucleotides align to TRBD1. This CDR3 is 19 amino acids long. Germline V gene data show CDR1 as MNHNS and CDR2 as SASEGT. V was clipped by 2 bases and J by 0 bases; unmatched bases: 8. Here the CDR3 reads CASSELGTGKSSYNSPLHF. The CDR3 DNA reads TGTGCCAGCAGTGAATTAGGGACAGGGAAAAGCTCCTATAATTCACCCCTCCACTTT.

CDR3 nucleotide sequence: TGTGCCAGTAGTCCGGGAAACATGGGCTACACCTTC. It translates to CASSPGNMGYTF. This chain joins TRBV19 and TRBJ1-2, with D hard to call. From germline, CDR1 is LNHDA and CDR2 SQIVND (reference sequence). V gave up 5 bases and J gave up 8 bases, with 12 bases separating them. CDR3 length: 12 residues. The full variable domain, rest sourced from reference TRBV19 and TRBJ1-2, is DGGITQSPKYLFRKEGQNVTLSCEQNLNHDAMYWYRQDPGQGLRLIYYSQIVNDFQKGDIAEGYSVSREKKESFPLTVTSAQKNPTAFYLCASSPGNMGYTFGSGTRLTVV.

V and J are TRBV7-9 and TRBJ1-1, with a tentative D call TRBD1 (6 bases). V was shortened by 5 bases and J by 3 bases, with 16 bases between the two germline ends. This CDR3 is 15 amino acids long. CDR1 is SEHNR and CDR2 is FQNEAQ in the germline V gene (reference sequence). The CDR3 DNA is TGTGCCAGCAGCGAGGGACTTAAGGGGGACACTGAAGCTTTCTTT. It translates to CASSEGLKGDTEAFF.

J is TRBJ2-7 and V is TRBV2, with 12 bases that match TRBD2. The length of the CDR3 is 17 residues. V shed 6 bases, J shed 5 bases, and the junction held 14 bases outside the gene matches. Germline-derived CDR1 and CDR2 are SNHLY and FYNNEI. The CDR3 here is CASSPDRTSGAQDEQYF. In DNA, the CDR3 is TGTGCCAGCAGCCCCGATAGGACTAGCGGGGCCCAGGACGAGCAGTACTTC.

V gene TRBV28 combines with J gene TRBJ1-2; D not certain. Deletions cut 7 bases from V and 5 bases from J, with 14 bases between. The CDR3 has 13 amino acids. Germline CDR1 is MDHEN and CDR2 is SYDVKM. CDR3 DNA sequence: TGTGCCAGCACCCCAGCGACCGATTATGGCTACACCTTC. It encodes CASTPATDYGYTF.

The genes are TRBV5-5 and TRBJ1-5; TRBD1 might be the D (6 bases). Trimming pared 3 bases from V and 4 bases from J, leaving 17 bases between. The CDR3 extends over 16 amino acids. Germline V CDR1 and CDR2: SGHKS, YYEKEE (reference sequence). The CDR3 sequence: CASSWGAGMGNQPQHF. The CDR3 nucleotides read TGTGCCAGCAGCTGGGGGGCGGGGATGGGTAATCAGCCCCAGCATTTT.

The V gene is TRBV30, the J gene TRBJ1-3; no firm D call. V was clipped by 6 bases and J by 4 bases, with 13 bases between them. CDR3 length: 13 residues. Germline V gene sequence: CDR1 GTSNPN, CDR2 SVGIG (reference sequence). The CDR3 bases are TGTGCCTGCCAACTGGGAGACGGAAACACCATATATTTT. Protein product: CACQLGDGNTIYF.

The chain uses TRBV9 and TRBJ2-3; TRBD2 might be the D (7 bases). The CDR3 is 15 residues long. Trimming pared 0 bases from V and 1 base from J, leaving 9 bases between. Germline CDR1 is SGDLS and CDR2 is YYNGEE. The CDR3 protein is CASSVVGGGTDTQYF. CDR3 DNA sequence: TGTGCCAGCAGCGTAGTAGGGGGGGGCACAGATACGCAGTATTTT.

The chain employs TRBV27 and TRBJ2-3, with D maybe TRBD2 (7 bases). Germline-derived CDR1 and CDR2 are MNHEY and SMNVEV (reference sequence). V was clipped by 7 bases and J by 1 base, with 18 bases between them. The CDR3 has 16 residues. The CDR3 region is CASTDLGGGGTDTQYF. The CDR3 coding sequence is TGTGCCAGCACCGACTTAGGGGGGGGCGGCACAGATACGCAGTATTTT.

This rearrangement joins TRBV28 to TRBJ2-1; 14 bases are shared with TRBD2. The CDR3 spans 16 residues. V was clipped by 5 bases and J by 7 bases; unmatched bases: 7. The germline V gene has CDR1 MDHEN and CDR2 SYDVKM. The CDR3, as DNA: TGTGCCAGCAGTCAAATGGGGACTAGCGGGAGAAATGAGCAGTTCTTC. Translation: CASSQMGTSGRNEQFF.

On this clone itself: Other DNA sequences within the sample encode an identical CDR3. V gene TRBV3-1 (or the pseudogene TRBV3-2) combines with J gene TRBJ2-5; D is uncertain. V dropped 1 base and J dropped 5 bases, with 2 bases sitting between them. This CDR3 has 11 residues. Looked up from germline, CDR1 is LGHDT and CDR2 is YNNKEL (reference sequence). The CDR3 sequence: CASSQGETQYF. The CDR3 coding sequence is TGTGCCAGCAGCCAAGGGGAGACCCAGTACTTC.

The genes are TRBV3-1 (or the pseudogene TRBV3-2) and TRBJ2-1, with D maybe TRBD2 (6 bases). CDR3 length equals 13 residues. The V end lost 1 base, the J end lost 9 bases, and 10 bases lay between the germline ends. CDR1 and CDR2 from the germline V gene are LGHDT and YNNKEL (reference sequence). The CDR3 loop reads CASSQVAESEQFF. The CDR3 region has the DNA TGTGCCAGCAGCCAAGTAGCGGAAAGTGAGCAGTTCTTC.

The chain links TRBV7-2 to TRBJ1-4, with 7 bases aligning to TRBD1. Germline V gene data show CDR1 as SGHTA and CDR2 as FQGNSA. V lost 5 bases to trimming and J lost 8 bases; unmatched junction nucleotides: 8. CDR3 size: 14 residues. The CDR3 reads CASSPDRVGEKLFF. The CDR3 DNA sequence: TGTGCCAGCAGCCCAGACAGGGTAGGCGAAAAACTGTTTTTT. The full variable domain, with the rest looked up from reference TRBV7-2 and TRBJ1-4, is GAGVSQSPSNKVTEKGKDVELRCDPISGHTALYWYRQSLGQGLEFLIYFQGNSAPDKSGLPSDRFSAERTGGSVSTLTIQRTQQEDSAVYLCASSPDRVGEKLFFGSGTQLSVL.

The chain links TRBV27 to TRBJ1-2; 8 bases match TRBD1. V shed 4 bases and J 4 bases; nucleotides not matched to a gene: 2. The germline CDR1 and CDR2 sequences are MNHEY and SMNVEV (reference sequence). The length of the CDR3 is 13 residues. This CDR3 reads CASSSGGGYGYTF. Here the CDR3 DNA reads TGTGCCAGCAGTTCAGGGGGCGGCTATGGCTACACCTTC.

The chain is built from TRBV30 and TRBJ2-3; D may be TRBD2 (6 bases). Between the trimmed V and J ends, which lost 5 bases and 11 bases, there was a span of 20 bases. This CDR3 is built from 13 residues. Germline V lookup: CDR1 GTSNPN, CDR2 SVGIG (reference sequence). For the CDR3, the DNA is TGTGCCTGGTGGGACTTCGGACGCCGGGGGCAGTATTTT. This encodes CAWWDFGRRGQYF.

CDR3 residues: CSAPRLPEQFF. The CDR3 coding sequence is TGCAGTGCTCCTCGACTCCCGGAGCAGTTCTTC. This chain uses TRBV20-1 with TRBJ2-1; D not certain. The CDR3 sequence is 11 residues long. Trimming stripped 5 bases from V and 10 bases from J, with 12 bases between. The germline V gene has CDR1 DFQATT and CDR2 SNEGSKA (reference sequence).

This chain links TRBV5-1 with TRBJ2-7; tentatively, D is TRBD2 (6 bases). Deletions cut 3 bases from V and 6 bases from J, with 10 bases between. Germline V gene data show CDR1 as SGHRS and CDR2 as YFSETQ. The CDR3 runs 12 residues. CDR3 nucleotide sequence: TGCGCCAGCAGCTGGGGACTCGCCGAGCAGTACTTC. It yields the protein CASSWGLAEQYF.

This sequence joins TRBV5-1 and TRBJ2-5; 7 bases match TRBD1. The CDR3 is 15 residues long. V gave up 3 bases and J gave up 4 bases; unmatched junction bases: 9. The germline CDR1 and CDR2 sequences are SGHRS and YFSETQ. This chain's CDR3 is CASSSTTGVGETQYF. For the CDR3, the DNA is TGCGCCAGCAGCTCAACCACAGGGGTAGGAGAGACCCAGTACTTC. The full variable domain, rest sourced from reference TRBV5-1 and TRBJ2-5, is KAGVTQTPRYLIKTRGQQVTLSCSPISGHRSVSWYQQTPGQGLQFLFEYFSETQRNKGNFPGRFSGRQFSNSRSEMNVSTLELGDSALYLCASSSTTGVGETQYFGPGTRLLVL.

This rearrangement joins TRBV18 to TRBJ2-1, with TRBD1 matching 9 bases. The germline V gene encodes CDR1 KGHSH and CDR2 LQKENI. Unmatched junction bases numbered 11, after V lost 4 bases and J lost 7 bases. The CDR3 has 16 amino acids. The CDR3 DNA sequence: TGTGCCAGCTCACAAAGACAGGGGGAGATGCAGAATGAGCAGTTCTTC. It encodes CASSQRQGEMQNEQFF.